This T cell receptor (beta chain) is from a study of OX40 agonist ivuxolimab in advanced cancers. Study background: Across the patients, intravenous ivuxolimab was delivered every 2 weeks at 0.01 to 10 mg/kg.

The table came from immunoSEQ multiplex PCR; TCRdb's copy has only in-frame clones and leaves some out. Here the sample spans approximately 90,000 clones, about 89% being singletons. V shed 7 bases and J 4 bases; nucleotides not matched to a gene: 20. Germline assignment: CDR1 LNHDA and CDR2 SQIVND (reference sequence). The CDR3 totals 20 residues. The gene calls are TRBV19 and TRBJ2-2, with 11 bases lining up with TRBD2. The receptor comes from an adult with an advanced solid tumor such as melanoma, head and neck, liver or kidney cancer. Here the sequenced sample was CD4+ or CD8+ T cells sorted from blood, taken in a trial of the OX40 agonist ivuxolimab. The CDR3 region has the DNA TGTGCCAGTAACAAAAGACCGGGACTAGCGGCCGGTGGTGGCACCGGGGAGCTGTTTTTT. Protein sequence: CASNKRPGLAAGGGTGELFF.